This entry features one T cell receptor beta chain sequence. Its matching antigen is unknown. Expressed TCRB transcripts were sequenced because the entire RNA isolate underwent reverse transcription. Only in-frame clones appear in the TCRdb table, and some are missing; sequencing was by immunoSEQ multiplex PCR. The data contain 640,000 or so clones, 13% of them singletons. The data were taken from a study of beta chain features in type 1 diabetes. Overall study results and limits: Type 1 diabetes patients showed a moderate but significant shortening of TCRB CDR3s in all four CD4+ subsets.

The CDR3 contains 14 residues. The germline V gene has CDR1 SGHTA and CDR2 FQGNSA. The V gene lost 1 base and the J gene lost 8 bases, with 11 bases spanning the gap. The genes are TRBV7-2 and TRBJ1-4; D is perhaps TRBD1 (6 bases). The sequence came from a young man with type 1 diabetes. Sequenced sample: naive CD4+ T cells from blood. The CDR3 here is CASSLDQGWEKLFF. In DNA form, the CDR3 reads TGTGCCAGCAGCTTAGATCAGGGGTGGGAAAAACTGTTTTTT.